Following are 5 T cell receptor beta chains from one sample sequenced in a study of neurological immune-mediated disorders. Each CDR3 protein gets one entry after TCRdb re-called the 5' RACE reads with MiXCR. The table lists approximately 43,000 distinct CDR3 sequences, 2.5% of them singletons. Sequencing was done on a sample of PBMCs. These receptors all stem from a man aged 30 to 45 with multiple sclerosis.

This clonotype was seen repeatedly, ten times or more. The chain links TRBV12-3 or TRBV12-4 to TRBJ2-1; no clear D. The CDR3 sequence is 13 residues long. V dropped 3 bases and J dropped 9 bases, with 12 bases sitting between them. Here the CDR3 DNA reads TGTGCCAGCAGTTTTTTACAGAAGAGTGAGCAGTTCTTC. It specifies CASSFLQKSEQFF.

This clonotype was counted ten times or more. This sequence joins TRBV19 and TRBJ1-1; D possibly corresponds to TRBD1 (5 bases). V gave up 7 bases and J gave up 1 base, with 10 bases separating them. Germline values: CDR1 LNHDA, CDR2 SQIVND (reference sequence). The CDR3 covers 13 residues. CDR3 protein: CASIRQGNTEAFF. CDR3 DNA: TGTGCCAGTATTCGGCAGGGGAACACTGAAGCTTTCTTT.

This clonotype has a count of ten or more. V usage is TRBV20-1 and J usage is TRBJ2-7, with 11 bases aligning to TRBD2. This CDR3 region has 15 residues. Germline CDR1 DFQATT, CDR2 SNEGSKA (reference sequence). Trimming at V came to 7 bases and at J to 2 bases, leaving 10 bases not matched to a gene. The chain's CDR3 is CSVHSSGGPTYEQYF. In DNA, the CDR3 is TGCAGTGTTCACTCTAGCGGGGGGCCTACCTACGAGCAGTACTTC.

Many counts were recorded for this clonotype. Here the CDR3 reads CASSVMDEQYF. Here the CDR3 DNA reads TGTGCCAGCAGTGTTATGGACGAGCAGTACTTC. The rearrangement joins TRBV25-1 to TRBJ2-7; D not resolved. This CDR3 contains 11 residues. Germline CDR1 reads MGHDK; CDR2 reads SYGVNS. The V end was cut by 4 bases, the J end by 5 bases, with 6 bases between.

This clonotype was detected ten times or more. This sequence joins TRBV10-3 and TRBJ2-7, with TRBD2 as a possible D gene (6 bases). The ends were cut back, 5 bases at V and 5 bases at J, with 10 bases in the middle. The CDR3 loop spans 12 amino acids. Germline V gives CDR1 ENHRY, CDR2 SYGVKD. In DNA, the CDR3 is TGTGCCATCAGTTTAGCGGCTGACGAGCAGTACTTC. Translation: CAISLAADEQYF.